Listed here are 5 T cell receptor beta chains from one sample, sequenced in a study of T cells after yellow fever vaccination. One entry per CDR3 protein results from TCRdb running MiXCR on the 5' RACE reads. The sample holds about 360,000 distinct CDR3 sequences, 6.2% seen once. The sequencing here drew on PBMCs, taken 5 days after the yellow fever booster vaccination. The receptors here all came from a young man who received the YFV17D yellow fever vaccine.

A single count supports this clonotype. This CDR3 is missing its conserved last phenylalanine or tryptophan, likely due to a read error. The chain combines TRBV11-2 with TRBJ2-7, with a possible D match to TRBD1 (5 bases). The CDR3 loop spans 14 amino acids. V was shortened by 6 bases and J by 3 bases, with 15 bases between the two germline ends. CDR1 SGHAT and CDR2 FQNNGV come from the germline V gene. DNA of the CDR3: TGTGCCAGCAGAGGTCAAGACAGCCACTACGAGCAGTACTAC. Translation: CASRGQDSHYEQYY.

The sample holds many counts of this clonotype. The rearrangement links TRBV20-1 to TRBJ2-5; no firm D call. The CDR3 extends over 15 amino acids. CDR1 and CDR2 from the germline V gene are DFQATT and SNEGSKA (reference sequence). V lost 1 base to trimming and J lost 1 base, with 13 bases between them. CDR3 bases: TGCAGTGCTAGAGGGATCTGGCCGGCCCAAGAGACCCAGTACTTC. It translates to CSARGIWPAQETQYF.

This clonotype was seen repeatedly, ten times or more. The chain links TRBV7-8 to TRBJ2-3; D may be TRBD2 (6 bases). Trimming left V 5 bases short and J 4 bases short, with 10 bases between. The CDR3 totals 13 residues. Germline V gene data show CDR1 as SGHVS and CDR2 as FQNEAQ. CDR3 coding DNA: TGTGCCAGCAGCAAAGGCGGGGCAGATACGCAGTATTTT. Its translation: CASSKGGADTQYF.

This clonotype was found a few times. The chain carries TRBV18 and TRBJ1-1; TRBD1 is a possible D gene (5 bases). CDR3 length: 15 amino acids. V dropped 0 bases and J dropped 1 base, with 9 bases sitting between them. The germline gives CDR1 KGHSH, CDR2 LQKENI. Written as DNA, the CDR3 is TGTGCCAGCTCACCACCAGGGGCAGAGAACACTGAAGCTTTCTTT. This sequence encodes CASSPPGAENTEAFF.

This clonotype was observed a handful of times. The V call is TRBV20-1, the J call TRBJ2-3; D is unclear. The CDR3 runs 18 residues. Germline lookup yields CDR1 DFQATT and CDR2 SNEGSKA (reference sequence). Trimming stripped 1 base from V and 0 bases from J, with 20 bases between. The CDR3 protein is CSARVGGAFYSSTDTQYF. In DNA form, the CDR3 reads TGCAGTGCTAGAGTGGGTGGTGCATTCTACTCTAGCACAGATACGCAGTATTTT.